This TCR beta chain was obtained from a study of blood T cell repertoires in COVID-19. Profiling relied on immunoSEQ multiplex PCR, and the TCRdb table lists in-frame clones only, not all of them. The sample consists of some 93,000 clones, around nine tenths of them appearing once. Only one count was recorded for this clone. This TCR derives from a woman over 75 with acute or convalescent COVID-19. Sequenced: peripheral blood.

CDR3 sequence: CASSTGTSGGRAEQYF. DNA for the CDR3: TGCGCCAGCAGCACAGGGACTAGCGGGGGGCGAGCCGAGCAGTACTTC. The chain joins TRBV5-1 to TRBJ2-7, with 15 bases aligning to TRBD2. The CDR3 runs 16 residues. Losses at the gene ends were 4 bases for V and 6 bases for J; bases not matched to a gene: 8. From germline, CDR1 is SGHRS and CDR2 YFSETQ. Drawing the rest from reference TRBV5-1 and TRBJ2-7, the complete variable domain is KAGVTQTPRYLIKTRGQQVTLSCSPISGHRSVSWYQQTPGQGLQFLFEYFSETQRNKGNFPGRFSGRQFSNSRSEMNVSTLELGDSALYLCASSTGTSGGRAEQYFGPGTRLTVT.